This T cell receptor beta chain was obtained from a study of identical twins. Study results and limitations: Beta out-of-frame sequences showed weaker excess twin sharing. Researchers reported excess low generation probability among twin-shared out-of-frame alpha sequences.

A universal primer site was incorporated via template switching, and the cDNA contained unique molecular identifiers. MiXCR was run by TCRdb on the 5' RACE reads, yielding one entry per CDR3 protein. The sample lists about 530,000 distinct CDR3 sequences, 20% to 25% occurring once. About this clonotype: As yet, its antigen is unknown.

The sample was also reused in another study, on yellow fever vaccine responses in identical twins.

The clonotype originates from a woman aged 18-30 years in good health. The specimen was CD4+ T cells sorted from blood.

CDR3 nucleotide sequence: TGTGCCAGCAGCGTTAATGTCCCCGGGGCCGGGGAGCTGTTTTTT. Its protein product is CASSVNVPGAGELFF. The gene calls are TRBV9 and TRBJ2-2, with a weak D call TRBD2 (5 bases). Trimming removed 2 bases at V and 6 bases at J, with 14 bases between. Germline V lookup: CDR1 SGDLS, CDR2 YYNGEE. This CDR3 spans 15 amino acids.